This T cell receptor (beta chain) was obtained from a study of T cell changes during pregnancy in multiple sclerosis (dated by TCRdb to about 2019). For the wider study: Changes in the T cell repertoire over the course of pregnancy were examined in this study in women with multiple sclerosis.

This clone has a handful of counts. What antigen it recognizes has not been identified. Qualities for individual bases were not recorded, and no much larger clone is one base off. Libraries were made using the immunoSEQ multiplex PCR assay. Drawn from immuneACCESS, this table holds only the in-frame rearrangements with V and J called that TCRdb kept. Clones are partly lost; checked studies trace under half to an unresolved V gene and leave the rest unexplained. This sample holds about 92,000 clones; around 92% were observed only once. The ten largest clonotypes hold roughly 2.4% of the sample. The CDR3 runs 15 amino acids, cysteine and phenylalanine included. Only the CDR3 part of the read is kept: 45 bases, read in frame from the first base. V is trimmed back by 4 bases and J by 8 bases, and the junction contains 12 bases that no gene match accounts for. The germline V gene (reference sequence) specifies SGHNT as CDR1 and YYREEE as CDR2.

Recombination joined TRBV5-4 with TRBJ2-1; TRBD2 aligns with 7 central bases. Material: peripheral blood, obtained in the third trimester of pregnancy. The receptor was derived from a female donor with multiple sclerosis, enrolled in a pregnancy study. The bases read TGTGCCAGCAGCCGGAGCGGGATGCCTAGGGATGAGCAGTTCTTC. The encoded protein is CASSRSGMPRDEQFF.